The sequence of this TCR beta chain was determined in a study of blood T cell repertoires in COVID-19. Authors' processing steps: Amplification with reference gene primers provided the estimates of nucleated cell counts. Profiled with immunoSEQ multiplex PCR; TCRdb holds only in-frame clones, not every one. That table is the source of V, J and clone size, and D and trimming were worked out from the DNA. The sample includes around 270,000 clones, about 89% of them seen just once. Deletions cut 6 bases from V and 4 bases from J, with 15 bases between. Germline CDR1 is LGHDT and CDR2 is YNNKEL (reference sequence). The CDR3 covers 14 residues.

The source material was peripheral blood. The chain employs TRBV3-1 (or the pseudogene TRBV3-2) and TRBJ1-2; D is perhaps TRBD1 (6 bases). This TCR derives from a middle-aged man who had recovered from COVID-19. The CDR3 sequence: CASRSWTDFYGYTF. CDR3 in DNA: TGTGCCAGCAGATCCTGGACAGACTTCTATGGCTACACCTTC.